Below are 12 T cell receptor beta chains sequenced from a single sample in a study of control samples from healthy donors and cancer patients. The assay was immunoSEQ multiplex PCR, and TCRdb's table has in-frame clones only and misses some. The sample records more than 80,000 clones, 93% being singletons. Sequencing input: blood. These receptors originate from a man younger than 35 in good health.

A single count supports this clone. The chain uses TRBV6-4 and TRBJ2-1; 9 positions agree with TRBD2. The CDR3 is made up of 16 amino acids. In germline, CDR1 is MRHNA, CDR2 SNTAGT. After removal of 2 bases from V and 4 bases from J, the junction contained 6 bases not matched to a gene. This CDR3 is CASSDVRRGGYNEQFF. The DNA for the CDR3 is TGTGCCAGCAGTGACGTCCGGCGGGGGGGGTACAATGAGCAGTTCTTC.

The chain has TRBV10-3 and TRBJ2-7; tentatively, D is TRBD1 or TRBD2 (7 bases each). Trimming cost V 3 bases and J 3 bases, with 15 bases left between them. The CDR3 runs 15 residues. Germline V CDR1 and CDR2: ENHRY, SYGVKD. This chain's CDR3 is CAISDKQGRDYEQYF. The CDR3 nucleotides read TGTGCCATCAGTGACAAACAGGGGAGGGACTACGAGCAGTACTTC.

The V call is TRBV5-6, the J call TRBJ2-1; TRBD1 matches 9 bases. Germline values: CDR1 SGHDT, CDR2 YYEEEE. Trimming took 0 bases from V and 6 from J; bases not matched to a gene: 1. This CDR3 is 14 amino acids long. This chain's CDR3 is CASSLGDRVNEQFF. The CDR3 coding sequence is TGTGCCAGCAGCTTGGGGGACAGGGTCAATGAGCAGTTCTTC.

The rearrangement links TRBV19 to TRBJ1-1; D gene uncertain. Trimming removed 5 bases at V and 1 base at J, with 14 bases between. The germline V gene has CDR1 LNHDA and CDR2 SQIVND (reference sequence). This CDR3 comprises 15 residues. CDR3 region: CASSARSLGNTEAFF. The CDR3 nucleotides are TGTGCCAGTAGTGCTAGGTCCCTAGGGAACACTGAAGCTTTCTTT. The full variable domain, its missing parts supplied by reference TRBV19 and TRBJ1-1, is DGGITQSPKYLFRKEGQNVTLSCEQNLNHDAMYWYRQDPGQGLRLIYYSQIVNDFQKGDIAEGYSVSREKKESFPLTVTSAQKNPTAFYLCASSARSLGNTEAFFGQGTRLTVV.

This chain joins TRBV27 and TRBJ2-4; D is undetermined. Germline V gives CDR1 MNHEY, CDR2 SMNVEV (reference sequence). The V end lost 5 bases, the J end lost 6 bases, and 5 bases lay between the germline ends. The CDR3 sequence is 11 residues long. CDR3 protein: CASSPGNIQYF. The CDR3 DNA sequence: TGTGCCAGCAGTCCGGGAAACATTCAGTACTTC.

V usage is TRBV20-1 and J usage is TRBJ1-2; no reliable D call. CDR1 and CDR2 (germline): DFQATT, SNEGSKA (reference sequence). V lost 3 bases and J 2 bases, leaving 7 bases between the germline ends. CDR3 length: 12 residues. CDR3 sequence reads: CSASTLNYGYTF. CDR3 DNA: TGCAGTGCTAGTACGTTAAACTATGGCTACACCTTC.

This clone was observed once. Here the CDR3 reads CASSYPSYEQFF. CDR3 nucleotide sequence: TGTGCCAGCAGTTACCCCTCTTATGAGCAGTTCTTC. The chain combines TRBV6-2 or TRBV6-3 with TRBJ2-1; D is uncertain. V was trimmed by 2 bases and J by 8 bases, leaving 7 bases between them. Germline CDR1 MNHEY, CDR2 SVGEGT. This CDR3 spans 12 amino acids.

V and J are TRBV7-9 and TRBJ1-1; D call uncertain. This CDR3 region has 14 residues. Trimming pared 1 base from V and 4 bases from J, leaving 10 bases between. Germline CDR1 reads SEHNR; CDR2 reads FQNEAQ (reference sequence). CDR3 protein: CASSLDLGGTEAFF. The CDR3 DNA is TGTGCCAGCAGCTTAGATCTGGGAGGCACTGAAGCTTTCTTT.

The rearrangement joins TRBV9 to TRBJ1-4; 7 nucleotides agree with TRBD1. After removal of 4 bases from V and 0 bases from J, the junction contained 9 bases not matched to a gene. The CDR3 length is 17 residues. CDR1 and CDR2 (germline): SGDLS, YYNGEE. CDR3 sequence reads: CASSLSTGLATNEKLFF. For the CDR3, the DNA is TGTGCCAGCAGCCTCTCGACAGGGTTGGCAACTAATGAAAAACTGTTTTTT.

The chain couples TRBV19 to TRBJ2-1; 9 bases fit TRBD2. CDR3 length: 15 residues. Germline V gives CDR1 LNHDA, CDR2 SQIVND (reference sequence). V lost 5 bases and J lost 3; bases outside the gene matches: 5. The CDR3 DNA is TGTGCCAGTAGTCGCTCTAGCGGGAACTACAATGAGCAGTTCTTC. The encoded protein is CASSRSSGNYNEQFF.

The CDR3: CASSIDKAQGGLGSSLNTEAFF. The CDR3 coding sequence is TGTGCCAGTAGTATAGATAAGGCACAGGGGGGGCTAGGTAGCTCTCTGAACACTGAAGCTTTCTTT. The gene calls are TRBV19 and TRBJ1-1; 8 nucleotides match TRBD1. Germline values: CDR1 LNHDA, CDR2 SQIVND (reference sequence). The trim removed 0 bases at V and 0 bases at J, leaving 21 bases unmatched. The CDR3 has 22 amino acids.

In its sample, this clone was seen once. The CDR3 here is CASSPETGRAFF. In DNA, the CDR3 is TGTGCCAGCAGCCCCGAAACCGGGAGGGCTTTCTTT. The V and J genes are TRBV6-5 and TRBJ1-1; no clear D gene. The CDR3 is 12 residues long. V was clipped by 6 bases and J by 11 bases, with 16 bases between them. Germline loops: CDR1 MNHEY, CDR2 SVGAGI.